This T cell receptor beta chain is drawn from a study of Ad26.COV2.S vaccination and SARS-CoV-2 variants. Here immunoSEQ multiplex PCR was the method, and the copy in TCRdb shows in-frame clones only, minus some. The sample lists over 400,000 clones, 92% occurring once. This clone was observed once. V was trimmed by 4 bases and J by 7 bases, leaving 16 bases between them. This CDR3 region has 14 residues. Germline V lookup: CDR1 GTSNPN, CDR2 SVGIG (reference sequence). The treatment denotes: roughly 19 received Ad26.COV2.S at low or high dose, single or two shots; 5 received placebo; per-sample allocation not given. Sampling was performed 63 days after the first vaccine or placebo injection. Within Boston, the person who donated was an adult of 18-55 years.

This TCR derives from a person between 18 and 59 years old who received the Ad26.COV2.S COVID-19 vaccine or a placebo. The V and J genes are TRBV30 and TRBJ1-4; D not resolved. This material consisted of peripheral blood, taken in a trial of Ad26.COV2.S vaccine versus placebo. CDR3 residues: CAWTSGRGSEKLFF. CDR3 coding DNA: TGTGCCTGGACCAGCGGACGCGGTAGTGAAAAACTGTTTTTT.